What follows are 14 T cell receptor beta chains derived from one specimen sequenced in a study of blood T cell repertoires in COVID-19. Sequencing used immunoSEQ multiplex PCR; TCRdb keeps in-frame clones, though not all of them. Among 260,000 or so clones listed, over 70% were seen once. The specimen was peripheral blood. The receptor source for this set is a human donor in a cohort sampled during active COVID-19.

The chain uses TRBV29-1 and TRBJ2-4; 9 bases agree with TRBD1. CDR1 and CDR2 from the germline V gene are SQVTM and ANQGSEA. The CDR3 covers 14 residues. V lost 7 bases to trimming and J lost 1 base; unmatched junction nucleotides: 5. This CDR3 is CSARTGEAKNIQYF. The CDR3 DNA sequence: TGCAGCGCCCGGACAGGGGAGGCCAAAAACATTCAGTACTTC.

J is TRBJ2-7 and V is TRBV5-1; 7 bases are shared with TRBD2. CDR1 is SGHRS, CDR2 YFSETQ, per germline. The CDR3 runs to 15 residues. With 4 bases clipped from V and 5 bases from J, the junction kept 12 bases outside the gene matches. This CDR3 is CASSRGWGGIDEQYF. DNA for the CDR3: TGCGCCAGCAGCCGCGGCTGGGGAGGGATCGACGAGCAGTACTTC.

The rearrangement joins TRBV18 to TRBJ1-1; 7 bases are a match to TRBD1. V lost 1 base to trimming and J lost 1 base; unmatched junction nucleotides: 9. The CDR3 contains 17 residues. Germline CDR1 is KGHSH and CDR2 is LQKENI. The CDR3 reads CASSPRGTEISNTEAFF. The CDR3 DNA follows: TGTGCCAGCTCACCACGCGGGACAGAGATCTCGAACACTGAAGCTTTCTTT.

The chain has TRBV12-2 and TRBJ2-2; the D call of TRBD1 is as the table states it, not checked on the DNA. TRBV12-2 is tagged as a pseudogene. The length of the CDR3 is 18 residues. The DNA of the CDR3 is TGTGCAAGTCGCTTAGCGATAAAAGGTTTTGAAGGGGCCGGGGAGCTGTTTTTT. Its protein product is CASRLAIKGFEGAGELFF.

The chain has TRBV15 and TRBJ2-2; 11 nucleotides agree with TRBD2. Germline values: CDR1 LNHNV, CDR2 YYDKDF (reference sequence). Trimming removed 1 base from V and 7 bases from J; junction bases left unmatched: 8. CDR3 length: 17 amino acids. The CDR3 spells CATSRGSGGAVSGELFF. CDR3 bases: TGTGCCACCAGCAGAGGTAGCGGGGGGGCCGTAAGCGGGGAGCTGTTTTTT.

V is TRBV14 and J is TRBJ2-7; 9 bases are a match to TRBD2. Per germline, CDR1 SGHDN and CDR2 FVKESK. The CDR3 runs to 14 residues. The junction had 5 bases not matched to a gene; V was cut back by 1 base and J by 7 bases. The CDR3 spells CASSQGISGGEQYF. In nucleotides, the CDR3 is TGTGCCAGCAGCCAAGGGATTAGCGGGGGAGAGCAGTACTTC.

Written as DNA, the CDR3 is TGTGCCAGCAGCTTGGGGGGCAGCGGGAGCGCCTACAATGAGCAGTTCTTC. This sequence encodes CASSLGGSGSAYNEQFF. V usage is TRBV5-6 and J usage is TRBJ2-1, with 8 bases matching TRBD2. From germline, CDR1 is SGHDT and CDR2 YYEEEE. J lost 2 bases, V lost 0 bases, and 7 bases had no gene match. The CDR3 sequence is 17 residues long.

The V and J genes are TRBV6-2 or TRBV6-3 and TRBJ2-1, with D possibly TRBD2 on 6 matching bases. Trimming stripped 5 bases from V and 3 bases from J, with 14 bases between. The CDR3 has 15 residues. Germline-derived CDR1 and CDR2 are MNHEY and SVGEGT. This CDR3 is CASSLGTGFYNEQFF. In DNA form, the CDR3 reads TGTGCCAGCAGTCTCGGGACTGGGTTCTACAATGAGCAGTTCTTC.

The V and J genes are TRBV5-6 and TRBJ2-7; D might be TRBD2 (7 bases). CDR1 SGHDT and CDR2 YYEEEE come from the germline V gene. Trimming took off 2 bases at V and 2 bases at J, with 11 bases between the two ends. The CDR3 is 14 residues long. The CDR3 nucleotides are TGTGCCAGCAGCTTAACCGGGGGGCCCTACGAGCAGTACTTC. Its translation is CASSLTGGPYEQYF.

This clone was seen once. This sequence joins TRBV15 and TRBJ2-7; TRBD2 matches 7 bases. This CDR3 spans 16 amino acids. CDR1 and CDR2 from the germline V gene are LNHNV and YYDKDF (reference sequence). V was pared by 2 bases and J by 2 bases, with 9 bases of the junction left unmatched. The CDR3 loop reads CATSRTRGSPTYEQYF. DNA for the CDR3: TGTGCCACCAGCAGAACCCGCGGGAGTCCGACCTACGAGCAGTACTTC.

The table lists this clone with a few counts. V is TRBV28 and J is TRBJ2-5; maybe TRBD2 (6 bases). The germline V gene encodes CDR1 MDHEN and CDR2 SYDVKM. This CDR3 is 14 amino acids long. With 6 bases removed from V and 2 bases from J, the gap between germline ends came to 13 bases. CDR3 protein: CASSRGTVQETQYF. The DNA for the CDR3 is TGTGCCAGCAGCCGGGGGACCGTACAAGAGACCCAGTACTTC.

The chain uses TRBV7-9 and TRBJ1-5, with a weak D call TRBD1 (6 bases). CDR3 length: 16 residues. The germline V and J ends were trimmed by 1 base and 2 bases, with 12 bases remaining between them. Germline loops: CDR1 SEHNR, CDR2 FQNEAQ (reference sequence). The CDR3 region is CASSLEGGAGNQPQHF. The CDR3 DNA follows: TGTGCCAGCAGCTTAGAAGGGGGGGCGGGCAATCAGCCCCAGCATTTT. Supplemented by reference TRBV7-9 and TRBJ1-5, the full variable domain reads DTGVSQNPRHKITKRGQNVTFRCDPISEHNRLYWYRQTLGQGPEFLTYFQNEAQLEKSRLLSDRFSAERPKGSFSTLEIQRTEQGDSAMYLCASSLEGGAGNQPQHFGDGTRLSIL.

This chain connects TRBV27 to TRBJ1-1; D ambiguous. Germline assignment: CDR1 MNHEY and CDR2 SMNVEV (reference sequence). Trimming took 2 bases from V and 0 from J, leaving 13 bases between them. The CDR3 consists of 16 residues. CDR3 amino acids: CASSLRNLPMNTEAFF. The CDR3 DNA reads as TGTGCCAGCAGTTTACGCAACCTCCCTATGAACACTGAAGCTTTCTTT.

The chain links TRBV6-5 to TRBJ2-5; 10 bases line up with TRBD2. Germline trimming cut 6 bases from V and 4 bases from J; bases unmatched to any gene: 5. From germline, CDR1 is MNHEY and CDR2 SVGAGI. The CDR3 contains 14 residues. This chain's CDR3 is CASSSSGGRETQYF. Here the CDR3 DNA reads TGTGCCAGCAGCAGTAGCGGGGGGAGAGAGACCCAGTACTTC.